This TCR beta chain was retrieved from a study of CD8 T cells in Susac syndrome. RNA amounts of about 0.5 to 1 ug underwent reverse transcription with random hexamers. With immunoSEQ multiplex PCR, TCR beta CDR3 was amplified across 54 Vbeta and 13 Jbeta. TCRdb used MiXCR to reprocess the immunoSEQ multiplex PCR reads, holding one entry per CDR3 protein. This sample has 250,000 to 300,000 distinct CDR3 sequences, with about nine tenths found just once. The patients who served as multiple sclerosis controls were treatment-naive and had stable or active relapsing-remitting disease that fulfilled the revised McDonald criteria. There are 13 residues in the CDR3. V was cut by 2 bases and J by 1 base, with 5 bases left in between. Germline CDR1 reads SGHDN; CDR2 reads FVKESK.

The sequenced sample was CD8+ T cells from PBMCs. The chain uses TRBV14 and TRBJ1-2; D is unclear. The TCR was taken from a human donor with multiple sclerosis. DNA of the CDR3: TGTGCCAGCAGCCAAACTTTTAACTATGGCTACACCTTC. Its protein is CASSQTFNYGYTF.